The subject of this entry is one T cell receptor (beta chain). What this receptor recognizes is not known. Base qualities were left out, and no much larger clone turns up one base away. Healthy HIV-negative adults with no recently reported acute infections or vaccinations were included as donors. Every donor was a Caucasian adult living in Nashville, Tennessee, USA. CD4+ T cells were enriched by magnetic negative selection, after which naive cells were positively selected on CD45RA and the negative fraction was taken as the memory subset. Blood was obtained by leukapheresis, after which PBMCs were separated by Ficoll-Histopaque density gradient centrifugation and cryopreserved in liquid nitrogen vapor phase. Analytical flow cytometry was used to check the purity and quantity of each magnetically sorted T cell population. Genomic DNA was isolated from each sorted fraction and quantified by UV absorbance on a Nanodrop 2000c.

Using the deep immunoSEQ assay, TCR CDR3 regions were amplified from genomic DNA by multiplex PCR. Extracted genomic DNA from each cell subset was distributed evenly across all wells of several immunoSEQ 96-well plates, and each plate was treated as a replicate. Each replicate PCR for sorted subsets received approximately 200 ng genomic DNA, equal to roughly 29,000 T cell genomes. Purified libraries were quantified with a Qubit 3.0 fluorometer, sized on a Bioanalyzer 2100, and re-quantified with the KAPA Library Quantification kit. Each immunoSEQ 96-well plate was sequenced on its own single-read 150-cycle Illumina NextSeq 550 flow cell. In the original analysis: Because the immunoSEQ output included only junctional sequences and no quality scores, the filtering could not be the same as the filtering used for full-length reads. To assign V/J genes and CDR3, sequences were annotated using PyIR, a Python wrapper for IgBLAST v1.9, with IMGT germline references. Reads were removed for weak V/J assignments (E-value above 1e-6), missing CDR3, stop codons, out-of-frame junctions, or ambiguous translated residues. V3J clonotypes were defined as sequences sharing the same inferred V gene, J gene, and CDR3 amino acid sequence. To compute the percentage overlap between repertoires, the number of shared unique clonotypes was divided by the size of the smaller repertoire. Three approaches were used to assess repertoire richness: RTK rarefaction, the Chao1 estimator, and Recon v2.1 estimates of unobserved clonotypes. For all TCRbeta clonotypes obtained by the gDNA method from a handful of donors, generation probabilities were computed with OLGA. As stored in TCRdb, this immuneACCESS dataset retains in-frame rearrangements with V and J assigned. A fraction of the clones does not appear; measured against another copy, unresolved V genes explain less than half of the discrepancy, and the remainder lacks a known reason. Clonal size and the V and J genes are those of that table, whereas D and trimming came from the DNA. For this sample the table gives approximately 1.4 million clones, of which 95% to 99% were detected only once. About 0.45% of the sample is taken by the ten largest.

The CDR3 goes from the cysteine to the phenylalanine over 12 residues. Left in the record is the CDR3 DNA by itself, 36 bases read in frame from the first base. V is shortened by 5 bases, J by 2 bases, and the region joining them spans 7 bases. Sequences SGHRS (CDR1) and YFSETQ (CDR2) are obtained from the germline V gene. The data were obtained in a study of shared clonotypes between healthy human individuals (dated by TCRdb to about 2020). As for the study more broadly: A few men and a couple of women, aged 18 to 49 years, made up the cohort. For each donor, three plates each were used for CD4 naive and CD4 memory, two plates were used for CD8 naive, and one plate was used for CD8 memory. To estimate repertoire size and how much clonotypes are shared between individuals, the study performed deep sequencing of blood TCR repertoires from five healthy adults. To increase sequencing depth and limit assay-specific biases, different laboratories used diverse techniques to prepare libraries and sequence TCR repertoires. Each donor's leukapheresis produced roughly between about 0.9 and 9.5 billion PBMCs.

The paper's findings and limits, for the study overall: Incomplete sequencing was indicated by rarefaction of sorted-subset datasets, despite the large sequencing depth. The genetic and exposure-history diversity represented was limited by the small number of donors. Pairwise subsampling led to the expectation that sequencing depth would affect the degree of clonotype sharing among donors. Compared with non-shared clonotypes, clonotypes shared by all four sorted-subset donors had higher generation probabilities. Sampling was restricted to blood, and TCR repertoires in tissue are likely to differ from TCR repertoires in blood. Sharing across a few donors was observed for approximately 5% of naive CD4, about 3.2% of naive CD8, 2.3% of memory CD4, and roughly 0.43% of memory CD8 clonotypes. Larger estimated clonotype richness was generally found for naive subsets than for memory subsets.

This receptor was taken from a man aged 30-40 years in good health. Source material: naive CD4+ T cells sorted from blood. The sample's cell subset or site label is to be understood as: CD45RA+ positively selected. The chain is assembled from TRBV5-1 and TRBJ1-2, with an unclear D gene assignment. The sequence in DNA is TGCGCCAGCAGGGAGGAGAACTATGGCTACACCTTC. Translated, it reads CASREENYGYTF.